The following is a T cell receptor beta chain sequence with its context. Its antigen is undetermined. This entry belongs to a study of cytomegalovirus exposure and HLA in healthy donors. Study at large: Unique TCRs from HLA-typed donors, 80 million to 90 million of them, were held in an early data release.

The PCR made use of 60 Vbeta and 13 Jbeta primers. The data were produced by immunoSEQ multiplex PCR, yet TCRdb's version contains in-frame clones alone and is incomplete. The table records around 76,000 clones, roughly 64% of them present only once. The study's findings and limits: A classifier reportedly called cytomegalovirus status with high sensitivity and specificity. Sequencing depth roughly uniform across donors was assumed in presence/absence analyses. Altogether, 160 or so TCR beta chains were recorded as cytomegalovirus-associated.

V was pared by 0 bases and J by 2 bases, with 5 bases of the junction left unmatched. The length of the CDR3 is 16 residues. In germline, CDR1 is LGHNA, CDR2 YSLEER. The chain recombines TRBV4-3 with TRBJ2-7, with TRBD1 identical over 9 bases. Sample: PBMCs. The sequence was collected from a man aged 40-55 years in good health and CMV-seropositive. CDR3 in amino acids: CASSQEGTGPTYEQYF. Written as DNA, the CDR3 is TGCGCCAGCAGCCAAGAAGGGACAGGGCCAACCTACGAGCAGTACTTC.